The rows below give T cell receptor beta chains drawn from one sample of a study of T cell responses to AZD1222 COVID-19 vaccine. Clones were sequenced by immunoSEQ multiplex PCR, and TCRdb holds only the in-frame ones, with some missing. The data show hundreds of thousands of clones, almost 95% seen once. The specimen was peripheral blood, collected 28 days after the second AZD1222 dose. Receptors were obtained from an adult who received the AZD1222 COVID-19 vaccine. Each CDR3 is given with its conserved first and last residue. A D gene is named only where the DNA matches it firmly. Size values are once, few and many counts, or a class for expanded clones, and some rows have none.

size	V	J	D	DNA	CDR3
-	TRBV1	TRBJ2-6	-	TGCACCAGCAGGCGGGCAAGTTTGTGCACAAATCGGACCAACGTCCTGACTTTC	CTSRRASLCTNRTNVLTF
-	TRBV7-3	TRBJ2-1	-	TGTGCCAGCAGCTTACGAGGACAGACTGAGCAGTTCTTC	CASSLRGQTEQFF
once	TRBV28	TRBJ1-1	TRBD1	TGTGCCAGCAGCACCCCAGGGACAGAAAACACTGAAGCTTTCTTT	CASSTPGTENTEAFF
-	TRBV10-3	TRBJ1-5	-	TGTGCCATTAGTGGGGAACAAAATCAGCCCCAGCATTTT	CAISGEQNQPQHF
-	TRBV6-5	TRBJ1-5	-	TGTGCCAGCTTAGCCAAGGATAGCAATCAGCCCCAGCATTTT	CASLAKDSNQPQHF
-	TRBV6-5	TRBJ2-7	TRBD1	TGTGCCAGCAGTACCGGGACAGCCTACGAGCAGTACTTC	CASSTGTAYEQYF
-	TRBV5-1	TRBJ2-7	TRBD1	TGCGCCAGCAGTTCGGGACAGGGGACCTACGAGCAGTACTTC	CASSSGQGTYEQYF
-	TRBV7-9	TRBJ2-1	-	TGTGCCAGCAGCCATACAACGGGGACCGGCCATGAGCAGTTCTTC	CASSHTTGTGHEQFF
-	TRBV6-5	TRBJ1-5	-	TGTGCCAGCAGTTACGCCCCCATGGGGGATCAGCCCCAGCATTTT	CASSYAPMGDQPQHF
-	TRBV2	TRBJ2-7	-	TGTGCCAGCAGCGCCCAAAGGGGTCTTACGAACTACGAGCAGTACTTC	CASSAQRGLTNYEQYF
-	TRBV5-1	TRBJ2-7	-	TGCGCCAGCAGCCGACAGGTTGAAGAGCAGTACTTC	CASSRQVEEQYF
-	TRBV18	TRBJ1-1	-	TGTGCCAGCTTGGGGGGGCCGACGAACACTGAAGCTTTCTTT	CASLGGPTNTEAFF
once	TRBV5-1	TRBJ2-3	-	TGCGCCAGCAGCTTGGGGACCGTCTTGGATACGCAGTATTTT	CASSLGTVLDTQYF
-	TRBV28	TRBJ1-1	TRBD1	TGTGCCAGCAGTTATCTGACAGGGGTTGGTACTGAAGCTTTCTTT	CASSYLTGVGTEAFF
-	TRBV30	TRBJ2-7	-	TGTGCCTGGCGGGGGACGTTCTACGAGCAGTACTTC	CAWRGTFYEQYF
-	TRBV7-8	TRBJ2-1	-	TGTGCCAGCAGCCCCCCTTTTGCAGGGTCCTACAATGAGCAGTTCTTC	CASSPPFAGSYNEQFF
-	TRBV27	TRBJ1-2	TRBD1	TGTGCCAGCAGTTTATTCCCTGGACAGGGAAAGGGGGGCTACACCTTC	CASSLFPGQGKGGYTF
-	TRBV3-1/TRBV3-2	TRBJ2-7	-	TGTGCCAGCAGCCAAGACGTCAGTCTTACGGCCCTAGGGGAGCAGTACTTC	CASSQDVSLTALGEQYF
-	TRBV7-2	TRBJ2-2	-	TGTGCCAGCAGCGTGGGACTTTGGAACACCGGGGAGCTGTTTTTT	CASSVGLWNTGELFF
-	TRBV7-2	TRBJ1-6	-	TGTGCCAGCAGCTTAGTGACGTTAAATAATTCACCCCTCCACTTT	CASSLVTLNNSPLHF
-	TRBV29-1	TRBJ1-3	-	TGCAGCGTCGGAACCATAGGGGGGTCTGGAAACACCATATATTTT	CSVGTIGGSGNTIYF
-	TRBV11-2	TRBJ2-5	-	TGTGCCAGCAGCTTTGGGGCGAGGGAGACCCAGTACTTC	CASSFGARETQYF
-	TRBV7-2	TRBJ2-1	TRBD2	TGTGCCAGCAGCTCTAGCTTAGCGGGAGGGTTAAATGAGCAGTTCTTC	CASSSSLAGGLNEQFF
-	TRBV2	TRBJ1-5	-	TGTGCCAGCAGTGAATTGGTTAGCAATCAGCCCCAGCATTTT	CASSELVSNQPQHF
-	TRBV10-3	TRBJ2-3	-	TGTGCCATCAGTAGGACAGCCCGCACAGATACGCAGTATTTT	CAISRTARTDTQYF